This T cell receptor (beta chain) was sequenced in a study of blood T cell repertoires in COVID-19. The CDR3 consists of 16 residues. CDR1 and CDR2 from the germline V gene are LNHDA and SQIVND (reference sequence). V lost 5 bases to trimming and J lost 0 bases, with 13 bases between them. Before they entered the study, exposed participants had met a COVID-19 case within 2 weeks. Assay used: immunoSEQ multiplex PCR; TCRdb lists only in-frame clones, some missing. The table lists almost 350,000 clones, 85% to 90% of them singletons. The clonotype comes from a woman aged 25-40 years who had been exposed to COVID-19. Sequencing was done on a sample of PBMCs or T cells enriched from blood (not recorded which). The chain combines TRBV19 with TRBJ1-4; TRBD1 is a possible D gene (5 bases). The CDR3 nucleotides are TGTGCCAGTAGTTCAGGGTGGGGGGCAACTAATGAAAAACTGTTTTTT. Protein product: CASSSGWGATNEKLFF.